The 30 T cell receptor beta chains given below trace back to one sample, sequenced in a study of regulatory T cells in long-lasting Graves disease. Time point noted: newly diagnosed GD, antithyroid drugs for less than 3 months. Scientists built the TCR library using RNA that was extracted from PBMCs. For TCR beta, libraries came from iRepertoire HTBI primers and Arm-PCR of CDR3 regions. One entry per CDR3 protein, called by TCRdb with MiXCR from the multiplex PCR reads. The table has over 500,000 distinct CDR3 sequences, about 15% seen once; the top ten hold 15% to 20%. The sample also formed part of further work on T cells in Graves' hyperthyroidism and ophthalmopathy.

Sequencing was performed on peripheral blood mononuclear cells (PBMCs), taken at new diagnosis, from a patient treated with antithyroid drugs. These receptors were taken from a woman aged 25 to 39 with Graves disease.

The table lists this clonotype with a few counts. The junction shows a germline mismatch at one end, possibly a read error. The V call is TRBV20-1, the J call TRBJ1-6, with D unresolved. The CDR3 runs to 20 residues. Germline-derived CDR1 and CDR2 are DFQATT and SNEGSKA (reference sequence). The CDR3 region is CSARDPLGSVLSSYNSPLHF. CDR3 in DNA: TGCAGCGCTAGAGACCCCCTGGGCAGCGTACTTAGCTCCTATAATTCACCCCTCCACTTT.

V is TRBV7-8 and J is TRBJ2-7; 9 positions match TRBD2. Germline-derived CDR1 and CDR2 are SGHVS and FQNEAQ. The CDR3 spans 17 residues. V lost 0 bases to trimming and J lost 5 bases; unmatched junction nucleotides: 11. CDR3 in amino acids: CASSLALLSGSPHEQYF. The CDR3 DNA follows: TGTGCCAGCAGCTTAGCTTTACTTAGCGGGAGCCCCCACGAGCAGTACTTC.

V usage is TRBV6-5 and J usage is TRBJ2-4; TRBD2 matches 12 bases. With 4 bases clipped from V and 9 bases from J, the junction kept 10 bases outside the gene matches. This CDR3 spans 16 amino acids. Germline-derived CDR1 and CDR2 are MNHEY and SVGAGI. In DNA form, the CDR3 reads TGTGCCAGCAGTTTTTCTAGCGGGAGGGGGCTTGGCATTCAGTACTTC. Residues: CASSFSSGRGLGIQYF.

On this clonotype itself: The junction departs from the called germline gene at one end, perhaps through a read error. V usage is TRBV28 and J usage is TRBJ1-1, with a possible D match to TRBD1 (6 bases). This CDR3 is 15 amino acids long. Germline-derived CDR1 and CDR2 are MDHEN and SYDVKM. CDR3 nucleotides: TGTGCCGGCAGTTCCAACAGGGCATTGAACACTGAAGCTTTCTTT. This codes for CAGSSNRALNTEAFF.

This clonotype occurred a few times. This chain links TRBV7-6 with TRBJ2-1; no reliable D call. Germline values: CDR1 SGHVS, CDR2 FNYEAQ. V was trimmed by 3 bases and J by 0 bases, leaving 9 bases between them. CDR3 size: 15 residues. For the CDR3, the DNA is TGTGCCAGCAGCTTTTATCCATTCTCCTACAATGAGCAGTTCTTC. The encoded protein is CASSFYPFSYNEQFF.

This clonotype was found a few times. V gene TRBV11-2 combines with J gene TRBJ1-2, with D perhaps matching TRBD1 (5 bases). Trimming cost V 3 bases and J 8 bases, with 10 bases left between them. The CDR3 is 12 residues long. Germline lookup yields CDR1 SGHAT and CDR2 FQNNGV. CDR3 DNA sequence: TGTGCCAGCAGCTTCGGGACGAAAGGCTACACCTTC. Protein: CASSFGTKGYTF.

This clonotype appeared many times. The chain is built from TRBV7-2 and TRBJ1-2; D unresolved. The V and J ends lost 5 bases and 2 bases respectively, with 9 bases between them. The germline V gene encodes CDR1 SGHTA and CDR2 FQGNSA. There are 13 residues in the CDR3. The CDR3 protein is CASSLLPNYGYTF. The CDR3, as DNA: TGTGCCAGCAGCCTGCTCCCGAACTATGGCTACACCTTC. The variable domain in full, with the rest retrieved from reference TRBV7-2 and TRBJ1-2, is GAGVSQSPSNKVTEKGKDVELRCDPISGHTALYWYRQSLGQGLEFLIYFQGNSAPDKSGLPSDRFSAERTGGSVSTLTIQRTQQEDSAVYLCASSLLPNYGYTFGSGTRLTVV.

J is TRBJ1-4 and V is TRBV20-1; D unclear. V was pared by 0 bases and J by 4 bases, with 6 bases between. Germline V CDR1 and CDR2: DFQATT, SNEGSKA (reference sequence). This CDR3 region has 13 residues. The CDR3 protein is CSARDRLNEKLFF. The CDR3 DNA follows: TGCAGTGCTAGAGATCGCCTTAATGAAAAACTGTTTTTT.

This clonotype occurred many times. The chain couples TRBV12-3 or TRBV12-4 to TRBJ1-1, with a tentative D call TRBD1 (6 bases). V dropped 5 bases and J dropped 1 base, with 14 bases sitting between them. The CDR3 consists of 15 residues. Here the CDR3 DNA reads TGTGCCAGCAGTCCCCGGCGGGGGGCGAACACTGAAGCTTTCTTT. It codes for CASSPRRGANTEAFF.

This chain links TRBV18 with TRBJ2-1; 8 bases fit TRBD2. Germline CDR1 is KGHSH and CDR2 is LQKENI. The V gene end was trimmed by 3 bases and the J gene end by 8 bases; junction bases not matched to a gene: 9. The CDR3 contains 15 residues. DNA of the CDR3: TGTGCCAGCTCACCGGTTGCTCGGGAGGGCCATGAGCAGTTCTTC. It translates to CASSPVAREGHEQFF.

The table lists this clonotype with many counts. CDR3 in amino acids: CASSSEAGGQQYF. CDR3 DNA: TGTGCCAGCAGCTCAGAGGCCGGCGGTCAGCAGTACTTC. The chain has TRBV7-9 and TRBJ2-7; the D is unclear. This CDR3 is 13 amino acids long. Germline CDR1 SEHNR, CDR2 FQNEAQ (reference sequence). V lost 4 bases, J lost 8 bases, and 15 bases lay in between.

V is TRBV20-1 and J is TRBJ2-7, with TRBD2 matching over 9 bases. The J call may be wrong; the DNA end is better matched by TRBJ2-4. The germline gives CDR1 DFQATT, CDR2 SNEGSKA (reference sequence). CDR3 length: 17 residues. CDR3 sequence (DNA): TGCAGTGCTGGGACCACGCGGGGGGGTTATTTTCCGAACATTCAGTACTTC. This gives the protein CSAGTTRGGYFPNIQYF.

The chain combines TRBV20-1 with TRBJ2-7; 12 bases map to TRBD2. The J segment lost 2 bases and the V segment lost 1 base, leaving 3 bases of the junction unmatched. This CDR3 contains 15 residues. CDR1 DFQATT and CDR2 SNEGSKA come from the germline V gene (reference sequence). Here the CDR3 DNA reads TGCAGTGCTAGAGGGACTAGCGGGACCCCCTACGAGCAGTACTTC. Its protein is CSARGTSGTPYEQYF.

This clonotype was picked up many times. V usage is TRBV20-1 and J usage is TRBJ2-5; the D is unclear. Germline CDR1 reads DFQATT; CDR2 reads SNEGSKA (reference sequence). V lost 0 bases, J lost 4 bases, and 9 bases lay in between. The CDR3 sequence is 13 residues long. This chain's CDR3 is CSARDALPETQYF. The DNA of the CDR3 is TGCAGTGCTAGAGATGCGCTGCCAGAGACCCAGTACTTC.

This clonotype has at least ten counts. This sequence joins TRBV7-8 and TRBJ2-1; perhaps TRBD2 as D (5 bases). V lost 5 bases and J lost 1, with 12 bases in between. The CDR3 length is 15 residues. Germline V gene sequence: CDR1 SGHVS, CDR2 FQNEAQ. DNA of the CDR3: TGTGCCAGCAGCCCCGGGCTAGCTTCCTACAATGAGCAGTTCTTC. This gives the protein CASSPGLASYNEQFF.

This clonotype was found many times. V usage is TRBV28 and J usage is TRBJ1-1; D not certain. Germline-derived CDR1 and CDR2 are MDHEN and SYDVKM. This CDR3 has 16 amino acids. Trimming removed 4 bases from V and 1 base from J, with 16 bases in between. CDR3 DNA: TGTGCCAGCAGTTATCGAAGTCGAGGGCGGAACACTGAAGCTTTCTTT. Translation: CASSYRSRGRNTEAFF.

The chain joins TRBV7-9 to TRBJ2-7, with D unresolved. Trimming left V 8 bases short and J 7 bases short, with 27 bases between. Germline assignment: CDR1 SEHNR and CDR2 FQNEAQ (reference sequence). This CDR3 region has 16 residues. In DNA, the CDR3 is TGTGCCAGCTCCCTTTACGCCCGACTTTCCTACAATGAGCAGTACTTC. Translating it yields CASSLYARLSYNEQYF.

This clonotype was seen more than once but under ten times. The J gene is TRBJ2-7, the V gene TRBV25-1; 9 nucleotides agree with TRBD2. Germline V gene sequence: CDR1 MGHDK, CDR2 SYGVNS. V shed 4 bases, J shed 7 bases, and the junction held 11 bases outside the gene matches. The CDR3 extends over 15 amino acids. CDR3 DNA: TGTGCCAGCAGTGCCCCTAGCGGGACGACTTTAGAGCAGTACTTC. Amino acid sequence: CASSAPSGTTLEQYF.

The CDR3 here is CASSLVGLRTDTQYF. The CDR3 DNA reads as TGTGCCAGCAGCTTAGTGGGACTGCGCACAGATACGCAGTATTTT. The chain employs TRBV7-2 and TRBJ2-3, with D tentatively TRBD2 (6 bases). The germline V gene encodes CDR1 SGHTA and CDR2 FQGNSA. This CDR3 has 15 residues. Trimming shortened V by 1 base and J by 1 base, and 9 bases separated the two germline ends.

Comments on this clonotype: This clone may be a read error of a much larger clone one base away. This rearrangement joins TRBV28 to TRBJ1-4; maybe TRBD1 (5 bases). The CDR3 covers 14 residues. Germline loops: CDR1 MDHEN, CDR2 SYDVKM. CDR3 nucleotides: TGTGCCGGCAGCACCGGGACGGAGAAAATGAAACTGTTTTTT. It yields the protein CAGSTGTEKMKLFF.

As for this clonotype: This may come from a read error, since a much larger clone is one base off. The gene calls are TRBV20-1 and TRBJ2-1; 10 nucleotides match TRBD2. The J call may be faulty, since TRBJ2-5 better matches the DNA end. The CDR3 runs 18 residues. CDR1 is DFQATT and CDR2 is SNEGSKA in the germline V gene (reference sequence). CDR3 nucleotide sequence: TGCAGTGCTAGGAAGTCGGGAACTAGCGGGAAAAACGAAGAGACCCAGTACTTC. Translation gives CSARKSGTSGKNEETQYF.

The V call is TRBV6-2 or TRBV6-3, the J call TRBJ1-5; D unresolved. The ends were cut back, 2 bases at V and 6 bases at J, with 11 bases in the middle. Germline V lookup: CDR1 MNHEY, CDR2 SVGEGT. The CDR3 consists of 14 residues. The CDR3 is CASSYTQASQPQHF. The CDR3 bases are TGTGCCAGCAGTTACACTCAGGCAAGTCAGCCCCAGCATTTT.

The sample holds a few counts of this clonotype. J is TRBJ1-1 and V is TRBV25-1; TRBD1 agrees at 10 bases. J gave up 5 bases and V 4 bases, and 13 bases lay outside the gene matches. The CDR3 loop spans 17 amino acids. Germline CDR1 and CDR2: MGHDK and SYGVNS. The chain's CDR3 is CASSALAARTGGTEAFF. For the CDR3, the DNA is TGTGCCAGCAGTGCCTTGGCTGCCCGGACAGGGGGTACTGAAGCTTTCTTT. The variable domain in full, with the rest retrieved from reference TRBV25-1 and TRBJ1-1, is EADIYQTPRYLVIGTGKKITLECSQTMGHDKMYWYQQDPGMELHLIHYSYGVNSTEKGDLSSESTVSRIRTEHFPLTLESARPSHTSQYLCASSALAARTGGTEAFFGQGTRLTVV.

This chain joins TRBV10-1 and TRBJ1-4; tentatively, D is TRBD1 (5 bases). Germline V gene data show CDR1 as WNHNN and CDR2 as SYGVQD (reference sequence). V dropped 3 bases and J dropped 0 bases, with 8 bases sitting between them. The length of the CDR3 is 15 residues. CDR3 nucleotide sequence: TGCGCCAGCAGTGACTCGGGGGCAACTAATGAAAAACTGTTTTTT. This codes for CASSDSGATNEKLFF.

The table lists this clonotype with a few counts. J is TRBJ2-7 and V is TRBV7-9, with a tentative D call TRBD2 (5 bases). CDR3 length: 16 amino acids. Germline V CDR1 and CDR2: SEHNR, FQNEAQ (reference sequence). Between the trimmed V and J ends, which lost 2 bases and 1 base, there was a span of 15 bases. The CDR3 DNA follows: TGTGCCAGCAGCTTATTCATGATGACTAAATCCTACGAGCAGTACTTC. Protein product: CASSLFMMTKSYEQYF.

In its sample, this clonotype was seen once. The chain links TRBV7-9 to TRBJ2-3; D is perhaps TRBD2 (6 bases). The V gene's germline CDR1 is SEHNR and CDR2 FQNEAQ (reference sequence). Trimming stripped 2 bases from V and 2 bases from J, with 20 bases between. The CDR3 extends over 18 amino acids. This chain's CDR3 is CASSLTLEGGPNTDTQYF. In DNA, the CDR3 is TGTGCCAGCAGCTTAACCCTTGAGGGAGGACCCAACACAGATACGCAGTATTTT.

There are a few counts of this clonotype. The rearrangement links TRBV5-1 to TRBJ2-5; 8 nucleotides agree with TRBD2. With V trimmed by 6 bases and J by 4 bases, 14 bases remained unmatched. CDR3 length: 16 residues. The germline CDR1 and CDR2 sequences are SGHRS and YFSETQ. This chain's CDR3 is CASTRGGNSGIETQYF. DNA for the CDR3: TGCGCCAGCACTCGAGGGGGAAATAGCGGGATAGAGACCCAGTACTTC.

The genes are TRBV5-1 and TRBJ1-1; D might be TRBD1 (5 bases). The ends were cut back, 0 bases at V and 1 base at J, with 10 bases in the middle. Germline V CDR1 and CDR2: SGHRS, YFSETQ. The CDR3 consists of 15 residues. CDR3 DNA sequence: TGCGCCAGCAGCTTGGGGGGTGGACAGAACACTGAAGCTTTCTTT. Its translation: CASSLGGGQNTEAFF.

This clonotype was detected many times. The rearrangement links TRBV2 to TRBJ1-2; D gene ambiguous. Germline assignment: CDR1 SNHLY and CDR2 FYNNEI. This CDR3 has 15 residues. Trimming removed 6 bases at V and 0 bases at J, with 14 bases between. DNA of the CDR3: TGTGCCAGCAGGAAAGACATCCTAACTAACTATGGCTACACCTTC. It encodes CASRKDILTNYGYTF.

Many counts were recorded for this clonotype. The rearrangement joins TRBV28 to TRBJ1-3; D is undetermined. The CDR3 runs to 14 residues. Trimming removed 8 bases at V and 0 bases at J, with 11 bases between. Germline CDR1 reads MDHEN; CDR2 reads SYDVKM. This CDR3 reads CASHGGNSGNTIYF. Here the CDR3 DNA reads TGTGCCAGCCACGGTGGAAACTCTGGAAACACCATATATTTT.